One T cell receptor beta chain is described in this entry. This sample stems from a study of T cells in Graves' hyperthyroidism and ophthalmopathy. Amplified TCR beta CDR3 regions derived from RNA transcripts. With the HTBI primer set, the TCR CDR3 went through a first round of RT-PCR. TCRdb passed the multiplex PCR reads through MiXCR, listing each CDR3 protein once. Among roughly 240,000 distinct CDR3 sequences, approximately 23% were seen once, and the ten largest hold under 40%. This CDR3 has 14 amino acids. Trimming removed 2 bases from V and 4 bases from J, with 11 bases in between. Sequencing was carried out using blood. The V call is TRBV12-3 or TRBV12-4, the J call TRBJ1-1, with D uncertain. The receptor's source is a woman aged 40 to 50 with Graves' ophthalmopathy. This CDR3 is CASSLTKTITEAFF. The CDR3 DNA is TGTGCCAGCAGTTTAACAAAGACTATCACTGAAGCTTTCTTT.